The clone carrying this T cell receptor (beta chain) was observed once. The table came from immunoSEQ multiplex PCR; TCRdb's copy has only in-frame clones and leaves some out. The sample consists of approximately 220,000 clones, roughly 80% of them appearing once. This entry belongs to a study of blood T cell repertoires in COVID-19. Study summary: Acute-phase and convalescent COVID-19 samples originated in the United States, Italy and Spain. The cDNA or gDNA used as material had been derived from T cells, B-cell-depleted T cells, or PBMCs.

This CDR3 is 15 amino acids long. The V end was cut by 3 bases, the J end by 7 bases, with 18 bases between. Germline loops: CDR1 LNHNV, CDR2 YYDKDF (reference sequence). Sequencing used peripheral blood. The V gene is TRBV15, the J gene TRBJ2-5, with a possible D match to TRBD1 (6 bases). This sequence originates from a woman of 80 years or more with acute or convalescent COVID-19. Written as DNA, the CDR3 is TGTGCCACCAGCAGGGGATCTGGACAGTCGAGGACCCAGTACTTC. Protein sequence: CATSRGSGQSRTQYF.